This passage covers 3 T cell receptor beta chains from one sample sequenced in a study of blood T cells in healthy people across ages (dated by TCRdb to the mid-2010s). The receptor library was made with 5' RACE. Sequencing instrument: Illumina HiSeq 2500. The second PCR ran for roughly 7 to 11 cycles and used a J-beta primer mix along with a sample-barcoded 5' primer. TCRdb trimmed public reads at Q25 via fastp, called clones via MiXCR and kept in-frame beta chains. Here each entry gathers all rows of one CDR3 protein and keeps the most common genes and DNA. For this sample the table gives 1.5 million to 2 million distinct CDR3 sequences, of which 30% to 35% were detected only once. Of the sample, around 11% falls within the top ten clones. Sequencing used blood. The receptor source for this set is a woman in her thirties in good health.

To note about this clonotype: One junction end does not reproduce the germline sequence, and a read error may be involved. The J gene is TRBJ2-3, the V gene TRBV2, with 13 bases aligning to TRBD2. Germline-derived CDR1 and CDR2 are SNHLY and FYNNEI. The CDR3 covers 17 residues. CDR3 nucleotide sequence: TGTGCCGGCAGTGGACTAGCGGGAGTTTCCCGCACAGATACGCAGTATTTT. As protein: CAGSGLAGVSRTDTQYF.

This clonotype was seen a handful of times. This rearrangement joins TRBV12-3 or TRBV12-4 to TRBJ1-2; 7 bases are shared with TRBD1. CDR3 length: 13 amino acids. The ends lost 6 bases at V and 4 bases at J; junction bases unmatched: 5. CDR3 nucleotide sequence: TGTGCCAGCAGCGGGACAGTAGTCTATGGCTACACCTTC. Its protein product is CASSGTVVYGYTF.

This clonotype was recorded a few times. The rearrangement joins TRBV29-1 to TRBJ1-2, with D hard to call. This CDR3 has 14 amino acids. V was cut by 5 bases and J by 8 bases, with 21 bases left in between. Germline-derived CDR1 and CDR2 are SQVTM and ANQGSEA. CDR3 loop: CSVMEHTATRGYTF. CDR3 nucleotides: TGCAGCGTTATGGAACATACCGCGACGCGGGGCTACACCTTC.